This T cell receptor (beta chain) was obtained from a study of blood T cell repertoires in COVID-19. For the study at large: Spain, Italy and the United States supplied samples that represented acute and convalescent COVID-19. T cells, B-cell-depleted T cells, or PBMCs provided the cDNA or gDNA that served as material.

Trimming took 6 bases from V and 3 from J, leaving 17 bases between them. This CDR3 contains 15 residues. Germline values: CDR1 SGHTA, CDR2 FQGNSA. Authors' analysis steps: Amplification with reference gene primers provided the estimates of nucleated cell counts. The protocol was immunoSEQ multiplex PCR, while the TCRdb copy is restricted to in-frame clones and leaves out a portion. D and trimming come from the DNA, and the V and J calls and clone size come from that table. This table holds approximately 59,000 clones, about 81% found once. The sample consisted of peripheral blood. V and J are TRBV7-2 and TRBJ1-2, with D possibly being TRBD1 (6 bases). The TCR sequence derives from a man older than 75 with acute or convalescent COVID-19. CDR3 region: CASSLMAGAYYGYTF. CDR3 DNA sequence: TGTGCCAGCAGTTTGATGGCAGGGGCTTACTATGGCTACACCTTC.